This T cell receptor (beta chain) comes out of a study of shared clonotypes between healthy human individuals. About the research overall: Researchers assigned three CD4 naive, three CD4 memory, two CD8 naive and one CD8 memory plate to each donor. Overall study results and limits: Naive subsets tended to show greater estimated richness than memory subsets. Even with large depth, rarefaction showed that sorted-subset sequencing was incomplete.

In the original workflow: Junction-only immunoSEQ data arrived without quality scores, meaning filtering differed. Generated by immunoSEQ multiplex PCR, the TCRdb table keeps only in-frame clones and is missing some. That table is the source of V, J and clone size, and D and trimming were worked out from the DNA. The table has around 1.9 million clones, around 93% seen once. A word on this clone: The antigen remains undetermined.

It was CD45RO-negative cells, positively selected for CCR7, that made up naive CD8 cells, with terminally differentiated effector memory CD45RA+ cells excluded. The TCR comes from a young man in good health. Some clones in this sample may be carry-over from other donors' samples. The specimen was naive CD8+ T cells from PBMCs.

For the CDR3, the DNA is TGCAGTTCCACAATATCAGATACGCAGTATTTT. This translates into CSSTISDTQYF. The rearrangement uses TRBV29-1 and TRBJ2-3; D unresolved. Germline values: CDR1 SQVTM, CDR2 ANQGSEA. CDR3 length: 11 residues.